This T cell receptor (beta chain) was observed in a study of blood T cell repertoires in COVID-19. Study information: Donors in the United States, Italy and Spain gave samples during acute or convalescent COVID-19. From T cells, B-cell-depleted T cells, or PBMCs came the material, which was cDNA or gDNA.

The CDR3 runs to 14 residues. CDR1 and CDR2 from the germline V gene are ENHRY and SYGVKD. Unmatched junction bases numbered 7, after V lost 6 bases and J lost 5 bases. As originally analysed: Estimated nucleated cell counts came from reference gene primer amplification. Measured with immunoSEQ multiplex PCR; TCRdb has only the in-frame clones, and not every one. The V and J calls and clone size were taken over from that table, and D and trimming were inferred from the DNA. The repertoire consists of some 200,000 clones, with about 93% occurring once and the leading ten covering 0.5% to 0.55%. This rearrangement joins TRBV10-3 to TRBJ1-1; 9 bases agree with TRBD1. The sample consisted of peripheral blood. The receptor comes from a man in his fifties or sixties with acute or convalescent COVID-19. The CDR3 bases are TGTGCCATCAGCCGACAGGGGGTGGATACTGAAGCTTTCTTT. Translated, it gives CAISRQGVDTEAFF.